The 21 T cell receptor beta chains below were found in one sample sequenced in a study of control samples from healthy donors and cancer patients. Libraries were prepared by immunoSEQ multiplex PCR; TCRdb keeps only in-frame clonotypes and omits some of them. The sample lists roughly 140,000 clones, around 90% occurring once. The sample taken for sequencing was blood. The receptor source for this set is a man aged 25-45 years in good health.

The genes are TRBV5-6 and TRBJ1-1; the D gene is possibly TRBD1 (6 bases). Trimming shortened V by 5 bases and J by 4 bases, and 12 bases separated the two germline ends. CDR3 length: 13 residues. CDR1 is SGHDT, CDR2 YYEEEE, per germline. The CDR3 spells CASRPQGSTEAFF. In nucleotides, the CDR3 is TGTGCCAGCAGACCACAGGGAAGCACTGAAGCTTTCTTT. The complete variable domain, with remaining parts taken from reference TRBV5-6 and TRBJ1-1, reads DAGVTQSPTHLIKTRGQQVTLRCSPKSGHDTVSWYQQALGQGPQFIFQYYEEEERQRGNFPDRFSGHQFPNYSSELNVNALLLGDSALYLCASRPQGSTEAFFGQGTRLTVV.

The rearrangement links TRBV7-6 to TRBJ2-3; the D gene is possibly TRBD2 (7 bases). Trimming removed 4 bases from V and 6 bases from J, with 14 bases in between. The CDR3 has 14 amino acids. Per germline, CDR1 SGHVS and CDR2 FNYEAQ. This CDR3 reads CASSWGGLRDTQYF. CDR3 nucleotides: TGTGCCAGCAGCTGGGGGGGGCTACGGGATACGCAGTATTTT.

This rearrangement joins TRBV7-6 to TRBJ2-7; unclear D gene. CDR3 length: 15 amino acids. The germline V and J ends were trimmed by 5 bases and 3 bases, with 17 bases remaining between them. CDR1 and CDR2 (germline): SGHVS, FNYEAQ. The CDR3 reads CASSPGVGPDYEQYF. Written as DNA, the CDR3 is TGTGCCAGCAGCCCGGGCGTAGGACCTGACTACGAGCAGTACTTC. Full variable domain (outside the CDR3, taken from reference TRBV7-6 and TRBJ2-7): GAGVSQSPRYKVTKRGQDVALRCDPISGHVSLYWYRQALGQGPEFLTYFNYEAQQDKSGLPNDRFSAERPEGSISTLTIQRTEQRDSAMYRCASSPGVGPDYEQYFGPGTRLTVT.

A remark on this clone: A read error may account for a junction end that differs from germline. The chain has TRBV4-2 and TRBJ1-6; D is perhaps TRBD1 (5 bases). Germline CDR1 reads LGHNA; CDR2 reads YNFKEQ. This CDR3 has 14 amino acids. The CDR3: CASSTGLYSSPLHF. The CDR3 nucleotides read TGTGCCAGCTCCACAGGACTCTATAGTTCACCCCTCCACTTT.

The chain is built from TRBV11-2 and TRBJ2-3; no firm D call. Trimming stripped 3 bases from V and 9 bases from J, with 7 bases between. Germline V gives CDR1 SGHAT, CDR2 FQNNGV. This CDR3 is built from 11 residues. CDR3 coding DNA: TGTGCCAGCAGCTTTGGGTCCACGCAGTATTTT. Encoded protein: CASSFGSTQYF.

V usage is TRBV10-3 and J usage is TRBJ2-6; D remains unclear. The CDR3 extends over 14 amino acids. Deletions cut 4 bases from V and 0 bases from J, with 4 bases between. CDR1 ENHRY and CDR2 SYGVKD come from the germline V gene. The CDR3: CAISGSSGANVLTF. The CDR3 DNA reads TGTGCCATCAGTGGGTCCTCTGGGGCCAACGTCCTGACTTTC.

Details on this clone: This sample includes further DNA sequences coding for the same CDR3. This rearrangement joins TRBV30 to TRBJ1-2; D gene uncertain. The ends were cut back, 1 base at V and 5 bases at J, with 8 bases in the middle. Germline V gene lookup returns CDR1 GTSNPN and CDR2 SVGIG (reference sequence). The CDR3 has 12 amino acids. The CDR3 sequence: CAWSGSRYGYTF. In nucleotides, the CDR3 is TGTGCCTGGAGTGGGTCCCGATATGGCTACACCTTC. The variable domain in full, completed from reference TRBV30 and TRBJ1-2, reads SQTIHQWPATLVQPVGSPLSLECTVEGTSNPNLYWYRQAAGRGLQLLFYSVGIGQISSEVPQNLSASRPQDRQFILSSKKLLLSDSGFYLCAWSGSRYGYTFGSGTRLTVV.

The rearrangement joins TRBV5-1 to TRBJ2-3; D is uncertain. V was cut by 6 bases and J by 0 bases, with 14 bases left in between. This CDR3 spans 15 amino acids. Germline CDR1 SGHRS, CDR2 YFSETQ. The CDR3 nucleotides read TGCGCCAGCACCAGTTCAAGGATAAGCACAGATACGCAGTATTTT. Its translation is CASTSSRISTDTQYF.

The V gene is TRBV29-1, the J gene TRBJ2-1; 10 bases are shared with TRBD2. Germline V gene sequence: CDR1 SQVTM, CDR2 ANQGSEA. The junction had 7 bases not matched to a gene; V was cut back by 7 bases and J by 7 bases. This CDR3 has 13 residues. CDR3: CSAGLAETNEQFF. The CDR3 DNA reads TGCAGCGCCGGACTAGCGGAGACTAATGAGCAGTTCTTC.

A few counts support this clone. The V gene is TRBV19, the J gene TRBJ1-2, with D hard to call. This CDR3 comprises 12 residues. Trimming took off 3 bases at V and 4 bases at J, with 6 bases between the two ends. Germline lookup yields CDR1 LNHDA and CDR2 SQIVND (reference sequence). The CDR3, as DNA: TGTGCCAGTAGTATGGCTAGCTATGGCTACACCTTC. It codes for CASSMASYGYTF.

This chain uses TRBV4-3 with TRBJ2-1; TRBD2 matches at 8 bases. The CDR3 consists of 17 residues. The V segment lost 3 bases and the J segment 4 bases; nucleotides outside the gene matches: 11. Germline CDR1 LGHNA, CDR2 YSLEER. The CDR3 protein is CASSHRFERESYNEQFF. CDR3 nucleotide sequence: TGCGCCAGCAGCCACCGTTTTGAGCGGGAGTCATACAATGAGCAGTTCTTC.

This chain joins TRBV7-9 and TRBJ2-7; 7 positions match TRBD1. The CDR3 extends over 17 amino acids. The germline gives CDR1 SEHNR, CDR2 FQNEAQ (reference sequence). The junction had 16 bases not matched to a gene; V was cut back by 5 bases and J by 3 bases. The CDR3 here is CASSPGRVDRVFYEQYF. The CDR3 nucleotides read TGTGCCAGCAGCCCCGGAAGGGTAGACAGGGTCTTCTACGAGCAGTACTTC.

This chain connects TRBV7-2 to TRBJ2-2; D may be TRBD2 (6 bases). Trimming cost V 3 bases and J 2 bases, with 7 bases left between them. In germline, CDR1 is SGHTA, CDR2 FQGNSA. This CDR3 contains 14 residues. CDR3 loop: CASSFGGNTGELFF. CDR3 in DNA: TGTGCCAGCAGCTTCGGGGGTAACACCGGGGAGCTGTTTTTT.

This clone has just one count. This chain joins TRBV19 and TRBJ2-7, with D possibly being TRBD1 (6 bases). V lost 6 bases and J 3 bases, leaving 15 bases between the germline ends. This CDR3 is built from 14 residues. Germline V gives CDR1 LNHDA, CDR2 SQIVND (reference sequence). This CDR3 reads CASSNRDINYEQYF. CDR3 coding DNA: TGTGCCAGTAGCAACCGGGACATCAACTACGAGCAGTACTTC.

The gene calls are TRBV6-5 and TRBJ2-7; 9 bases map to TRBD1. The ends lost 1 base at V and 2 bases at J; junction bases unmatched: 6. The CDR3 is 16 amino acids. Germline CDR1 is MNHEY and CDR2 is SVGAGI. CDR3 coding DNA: TGTGCCAGCAGTTACTTATGGGGGGACAGGGCCTACGAGCAGTACTTC. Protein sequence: CASSYLWGDRAYEQYF.

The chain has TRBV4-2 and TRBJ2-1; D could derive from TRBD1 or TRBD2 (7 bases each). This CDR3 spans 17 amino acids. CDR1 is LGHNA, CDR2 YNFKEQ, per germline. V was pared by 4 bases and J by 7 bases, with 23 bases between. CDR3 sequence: CASSPRGGVTSGNEQFF. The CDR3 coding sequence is TGTGCCAGCAGCCCCAGGGGGGGGGTCACCAGTGGGAATGAGCAGTTCTTC.

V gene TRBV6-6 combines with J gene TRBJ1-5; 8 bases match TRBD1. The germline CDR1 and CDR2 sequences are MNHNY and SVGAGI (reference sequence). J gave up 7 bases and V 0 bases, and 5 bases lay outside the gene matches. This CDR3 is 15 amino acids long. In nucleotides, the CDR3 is TGTGCCAGCAGTTACTCACAGGGGGTTCGACAGCCCCAGCATTTT. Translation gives CASSYSQGVRQPQHF.

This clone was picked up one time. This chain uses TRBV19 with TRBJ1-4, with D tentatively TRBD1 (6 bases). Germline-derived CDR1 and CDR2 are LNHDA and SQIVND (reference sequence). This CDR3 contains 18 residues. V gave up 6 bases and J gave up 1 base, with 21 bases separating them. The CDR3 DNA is TGTGCCAGTAGCCCCACCGTTTCGGCCAGGGGAACTAATGAAAAACTGTTTTTT. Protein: CASSPTVSARGTNEKLFF.

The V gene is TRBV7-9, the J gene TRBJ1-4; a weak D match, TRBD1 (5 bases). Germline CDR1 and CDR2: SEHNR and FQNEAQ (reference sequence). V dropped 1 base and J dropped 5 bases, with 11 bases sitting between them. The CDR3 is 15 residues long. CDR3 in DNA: TGTGCCAGCAGCTTAGATTTGGGGGTCAATGAAAAACTGTTTTTT. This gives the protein CASSLDLGVNEKLFF.

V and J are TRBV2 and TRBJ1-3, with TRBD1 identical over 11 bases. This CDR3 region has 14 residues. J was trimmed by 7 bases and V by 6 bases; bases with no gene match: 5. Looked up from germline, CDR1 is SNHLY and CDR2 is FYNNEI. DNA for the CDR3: TGTGCCAGCAGGAAGGGACAGGGGGATAACACCATATATTTT. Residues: CASRKGQGDNTIYF.

CDR3 loop: CASSFPQDRVGYTF. CDR3 nucleotides: TGTGCCAGCAGCTTCCCCCAAGACAGGGTGGGTTACACCTTC. This chain joins TRBV7-9 and TRBJ1-2, with 7 bases lining up with TRBD1. CDR1 is SEHNR, CDR2 FQNEAQ, per germline (reference sequence). V shed 3 bases, J shed 11 bases, and the junction held 12 bases outside the gene matches. The CDR3 has 14 amino acids.